Reported below is one TCR beta chain. Its binding antigen is unknown. Base qualities are missing; no much larger clone stands one base away. From the germline V gene (reference sequence), CDR1 is SGHKS and CDR2 is YYEKEE. V trim: 5 bases; J trim: 3 bases; unmatched bases: 7. From cysteine to phenylalanine, the CDR3 is 15 amino acids long. Just the 45-base CDR3 DNA is kept, in frame starting at base 1. Library construction relied on the immunoSEQ multiplex PCR assay. TCRdb provides this immuneACCESS table in a form limited to in-frame rearrangements. Some clones are lacking; in checked studies, under half of them reflect an unresolved V gene, and why the rest are absent is not known. The sample table shows 37,000 or so clones, and more than 90% are seen once. The top ten constitute around 0.4% of the sample. The data belong to a study of T cell changes during pregnancy in multiple sclerosis (dated by TCRdb to about 2019). Background for the entire study: The study examined how the T cell repertoire changed over the course of pregnancy in women with multiple sclerosis.

Sequencing used CD4+ T cells from peripheral blood mononuclear cells, obtained in the second trimester of pregnancy. The clonotype comes from a female donor with multiple sclerosis, enrolled in a pregnancy study. The chain couples TRBV5-5 to TRBJ1-5, with 8 junctional bases fitting TRBD1. DNA sequence: TGTGCCAGCAGTTGGACAGGGAGTATCAATCAGCCCCAGCATTTT. The translation is CASSWTGSINQPQHF.